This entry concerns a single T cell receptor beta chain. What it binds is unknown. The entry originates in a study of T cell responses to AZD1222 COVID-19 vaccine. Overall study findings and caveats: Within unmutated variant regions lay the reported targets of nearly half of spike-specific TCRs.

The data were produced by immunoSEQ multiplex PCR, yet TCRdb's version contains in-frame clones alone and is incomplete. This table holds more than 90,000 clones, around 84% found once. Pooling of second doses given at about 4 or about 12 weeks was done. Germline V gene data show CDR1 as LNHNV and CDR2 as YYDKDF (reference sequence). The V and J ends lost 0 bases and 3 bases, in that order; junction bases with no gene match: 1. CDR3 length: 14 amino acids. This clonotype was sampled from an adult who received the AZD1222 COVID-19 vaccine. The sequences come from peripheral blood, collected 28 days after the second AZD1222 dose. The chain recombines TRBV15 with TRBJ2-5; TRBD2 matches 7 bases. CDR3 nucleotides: TGTGCCACCAGCAGAGATCGGGGGGAAGAGACCCAGTACTTC. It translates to CATSRDRGEETQYF. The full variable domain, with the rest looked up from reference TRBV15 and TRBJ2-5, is DAMVIQNPRYQVTQFGKPVTLSCSQTLNHNVMYWYQQKSSQAPKLLFHYYDKDFNNEADTPDNFQSRRPNTSFCFLDIRSPGLGDTAMYLCATSRDRGEETQYFGPGTRLLVL.